This T cell receptor (beta chain) was observed in a study of cytomegalovirus exposure and HLA in healthy donors (dated by TCRdb to the late 2010s). Background on the whole study: The roughly 650 repertoires of the first cohort and the 120 validation repertoires were produced on the same platform, according to a later analysis. The study aimed to test whether cataloging public T cell receptors could reveal signatures of past pathogen exposure. In addition to the first cohort of 650 to 800 subjects, a separate validation cohort of 130 or so different subjects was used. To predict cytomegalovirus infection status, the study combined high-throughput TCR immunosequencing, statistical association of individual TCRs with disease status, and machine learning. The full study reports these points: The classifier was reported to diagnose cytomegalovirus status with high specificity and sensitivity in both the original and validation cohorts. Three of the identified cytomegalovirus-associated TCR beta chains were confirmed in vitro to be specific for cytomegalovirus antigens. The study listed approximately 160 TCR beta chains as associated with cytomegalovirus. The authors suggested that the approach could potentially be generalized to other disease states and immunological phenotypes. Subsequent analysis determined that TCRs grouped into clusters in the first cohort also showed a tendency toward co-occurrence across the 120 or so validation repertoires, and 85% to 95% of cluster scores exceeded 0. Most TCR sequences were seen in very few donors, while some public TCRs were found in many individuals. All 120 or so repertoires were used to score co-occurrence in the validation cohort in a later analysis, because that analysis had no HLA typing for the cohort.

Cut back by 8 bases and 10 bases, the V and J ends lie 14 bases apart. From cysteine to phenylalanine, the CDR3 is 11 amino acids long. Solely the CDR3 DNA is kept, with 33 bases framed from the first base. Via the germline V gene, CDR1 is MDHEN and CDR2 SYDVKM. Library creation used the immunoSEQ multiplex PCR assay. Processing in the source paper ran as follows. A statistical classification framework was built to diagnose cytomegalovirus status from the catalog of TCR beta chain sequences. Not all clones reach the TCRdb copy of this immuneACCESS table, which keeps in-frame sequences only. Checked studies attribute under half of the gap to unresolved V genes and leave the rest unexplained. V and J calls and clone size are copied from that table; D and trimming were computed from the DNA. The sample includes over 100,000 clones, with around nine tenths observed a single time. Together, the top ten hold more than 2% of the sample.

Separate from the approximately 670-subject first cohort, the validation cohort of 120 subjects was the group to which the donors belonged. Details on this clone: Its antigen remains undetermined. Base qualities are not at hand, and no much larger clone is one base apart.

Material for sequencing was PBMCs. The sequence was obtained from a woman aged 18-29 years in good health and CMV-seronegative. The rearranged segments are TRBV28 and TRBJ1-1; a tentative D call is TRBD1 (5 bases match). The CDR3 is CASRRGGLAFF. The sequenced DNA is TGTGCCAGCCGGCGGGGGGGACTAGCTTTCTTT.